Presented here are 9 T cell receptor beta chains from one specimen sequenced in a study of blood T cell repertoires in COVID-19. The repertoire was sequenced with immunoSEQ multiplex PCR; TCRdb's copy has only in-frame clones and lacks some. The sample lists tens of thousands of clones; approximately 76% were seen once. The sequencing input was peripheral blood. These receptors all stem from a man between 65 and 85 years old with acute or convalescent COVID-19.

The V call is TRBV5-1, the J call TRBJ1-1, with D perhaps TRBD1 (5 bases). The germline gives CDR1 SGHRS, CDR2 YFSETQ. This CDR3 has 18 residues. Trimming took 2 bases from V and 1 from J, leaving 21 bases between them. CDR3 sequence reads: CASSFSQGALRRNTEAFF. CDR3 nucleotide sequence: TGCGCCAGCAGCTTTTCCCAAGGGGCCCTTCGCCGGAACACTGAAGCTTTCTTT.

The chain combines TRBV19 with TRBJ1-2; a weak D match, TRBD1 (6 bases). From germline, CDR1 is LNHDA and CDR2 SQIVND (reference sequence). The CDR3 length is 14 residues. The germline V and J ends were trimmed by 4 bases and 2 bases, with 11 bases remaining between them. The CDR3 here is CASSNQGRNYGYTF. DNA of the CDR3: TGTGCCAGTAGTAACCAGGGGCGAAACTATGGCTACACCTTC.

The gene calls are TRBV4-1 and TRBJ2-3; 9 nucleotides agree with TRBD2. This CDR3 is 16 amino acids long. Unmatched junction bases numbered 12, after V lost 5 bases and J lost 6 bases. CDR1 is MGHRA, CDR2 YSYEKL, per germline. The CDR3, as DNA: TGCGCCAGCAGCATAGCTCCGGCTAGCGGGGCCGATACGCAGTATTTT. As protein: CASSIAPASGADTQYF.

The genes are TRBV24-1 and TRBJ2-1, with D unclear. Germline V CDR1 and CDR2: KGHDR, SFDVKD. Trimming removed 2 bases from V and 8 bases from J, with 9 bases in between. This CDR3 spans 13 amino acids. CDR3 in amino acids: CATSDSANHEQFF. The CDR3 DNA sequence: TGTGCCACCAGTGATTCAGCGAATCATGAGCAGTTCTTC.

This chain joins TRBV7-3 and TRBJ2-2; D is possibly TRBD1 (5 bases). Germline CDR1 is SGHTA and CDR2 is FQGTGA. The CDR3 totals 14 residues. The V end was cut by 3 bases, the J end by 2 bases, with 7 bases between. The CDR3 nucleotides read TGTGCCAGCAGCTTGGACATCAACACCGGGGAGCTGTTTTTT. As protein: CASSLDINTGELFF.

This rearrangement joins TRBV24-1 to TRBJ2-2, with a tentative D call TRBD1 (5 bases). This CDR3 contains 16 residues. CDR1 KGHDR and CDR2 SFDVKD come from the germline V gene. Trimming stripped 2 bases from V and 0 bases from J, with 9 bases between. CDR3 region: CATSDWGKTNTGELFF. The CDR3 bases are TGTGCCACCAGTGATTGGGGCAAAACGAACACCGGGGAGCTGTTTTTT.

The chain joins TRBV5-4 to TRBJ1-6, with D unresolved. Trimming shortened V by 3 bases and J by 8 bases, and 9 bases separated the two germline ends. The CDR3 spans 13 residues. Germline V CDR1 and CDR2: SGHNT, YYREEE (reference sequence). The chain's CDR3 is CASSSLGDSPLHF. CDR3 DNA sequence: TGTGCCAGCAGCTCCCTAGGCGATTCACCCCTCCACTTT.

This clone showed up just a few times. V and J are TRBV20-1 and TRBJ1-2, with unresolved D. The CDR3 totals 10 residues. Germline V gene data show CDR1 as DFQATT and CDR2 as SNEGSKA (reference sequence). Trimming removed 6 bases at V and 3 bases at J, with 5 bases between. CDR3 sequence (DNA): TGCAGTGCCGGGGACTATGGCTACACCTTC. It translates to CSAGDYGYTF.

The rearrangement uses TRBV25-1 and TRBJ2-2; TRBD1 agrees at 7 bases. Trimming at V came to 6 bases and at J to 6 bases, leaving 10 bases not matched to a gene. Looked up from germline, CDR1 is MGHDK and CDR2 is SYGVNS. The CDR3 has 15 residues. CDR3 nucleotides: TGTGCCAGCAGCGATACTAGGGGGCTTTCCGGGGAGCTGTTTTTT. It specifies CASSDTRGLSGELFF.